This TCR beta chain was found in a study of OX40 agonist ivuxolimab in advanced cancers. Study-level background: Those treated in dose escalation had hepatocellular carcinoma, melanoma, renal cell cancer or head and neck cancer. The group had a mean age of roughly 56 years, ranged from roughly 23 to 90, and was 82.7% male.

Only in-frame clones appear in the TCRdb table, and some are missing; sequencing was by immunoSEQ multiplex PCR. The table shows over 70,000 clones, with around 87% occurring only once. Study findings and constraints: What antigens the expanded peripheral T cells recognized was never established.

Notes on this clone: Antigen unknown.

This CDR3 is built from 14 residues. V dropped 2 bases and J dropped 1 base, with 9 bases sitting between them. Germline values: CDR1 SGHRS, CDR2 YFSETQ. Blood was sampled at baseline, cycle 4 day 1, and cycle 7 day 1. The origin of this receptor is an adult with an advanced solid tumor such as melanoma, head and neck, liver or kidney cancer. This sample comprised CD4+ or CD8+ T cells sorted from blood, obtained in a trial of the OX40 agonist ivuxolimab. The V and J genes are TRBV5-1 and TRBJ1-1; D remains unclear. The CDR3 loop is CASSFDGRNTEAFF. The CDR3 nucleotides are TGCGCCAGCAGCTTCGACGGTCGGAACACTGAAGCTTTCTTT.